This T cell receptor (beta chain) was sequenced during a study of post-analysis software for immune sequencing data. Study at large: The study covered relapsing-remitting, secondary progressive and progressive-relapsing courses of multiple sclerosis. Study findings and constraints: Multiple sclerosis patients had significantly lower normalized Chao1 diversity than controls. Roughly 5 TRBV segments occurring more often in patients than controls included TRBV5-6, TRBV5-1 and TRBV20-1. With F measure, samples from one preparation batch clustered together strongly.

Built from TCR beta cDNA, the libraries had unique molecular identifiers in them. There were about 1 to 10 million T cells, and around 500,000 cDNA molecules came from them. Using its own MiXCR run on the PCR reads, TCRdb lists one record per CDR3 protein. The data contain hundreds of thousands of distinct CDR3 sequences, approximately 33% of them singletons. This clonotype has only a few counts. Its antigen is not known. V was pared by 6 bases and J by 3 bases, with 12 bases between. The CDR3 loop spans 14 amino acids. V is TRBV12-3 or TRBV12-4 and J is TRBJ2-1; D is perhaps TRBD1 (6 bases). Sequencing was carried out using blood. The sequence derives from a girl under 18 with multiple sclerosis. The chain's CDR3 is CASRGQGLYNEQFF. CDR3 bases: TGTGCCAGCAGGGGGCAGGGGCTCTACAATGAGCAGTTCTTC.